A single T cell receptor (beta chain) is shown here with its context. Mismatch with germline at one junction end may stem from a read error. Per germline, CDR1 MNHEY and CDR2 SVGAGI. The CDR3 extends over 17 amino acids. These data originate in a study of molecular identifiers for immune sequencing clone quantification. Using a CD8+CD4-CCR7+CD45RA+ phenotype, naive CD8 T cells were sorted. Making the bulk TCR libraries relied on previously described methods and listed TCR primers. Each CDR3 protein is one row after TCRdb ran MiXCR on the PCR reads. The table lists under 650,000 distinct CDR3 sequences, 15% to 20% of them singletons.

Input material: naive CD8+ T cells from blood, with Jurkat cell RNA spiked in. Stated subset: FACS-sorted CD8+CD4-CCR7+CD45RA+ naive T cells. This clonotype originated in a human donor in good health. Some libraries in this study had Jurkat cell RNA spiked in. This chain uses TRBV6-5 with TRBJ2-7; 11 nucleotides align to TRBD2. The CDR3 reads CASRTFNSGRAHYEQYF. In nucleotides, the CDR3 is TGCGCCAGCAGAACTTTCAATAGCGGGAGGGCCCACTACGAGCAGTACTTC.